The rows below give T cell receptor beta chains drawn from one sample of a study of blood T cells in healthy people across ages. MiXCR, run by TCRdb on the 5' RACE reads, gives a single entry per CDR3 protein. In the table there are approximately 1,000,000 distinct CDR3 sequences, 35% to 40% of which are singletons. Sequenced material: blood. The origin of the receptors is a man between 18 and 29 years old in good health. The CDR3 runs from the conserved cysteine through the conserved F or W. The D gene is left open where the match is weak. Not all rows give a size; the values are once, few, many and, for expanded clones, a class.

CDR3: CASSSLDREETQYF; DNA: TGCGCCAGCAGCTCCCTGGACAGGGAAGAGACCCAGTACTTC; D: TRBD1; J: TRBJ2-5; V: TRBV5-1; length: 14; size: -
CDR3: CASSEGPRETQYF; DNA: TGTGCCAGCAGTGAAGGCCCCCGAGAGACCCAGTACTTC; D: -; J: TRBJ2-5; V: TRBV2; length: 13; size: -
CDR3: CASSPRDRVNQPQHF; DNA: TGTGCCAGCTCACCAAGAGACAGAGTAAATCAGCCCCAGCATTTT; D: -; J: TRBJ1-5; V: TRBV18; length: 15; size: -
CDR3: CASVRRGKDEKLFF; DNA: TGTGCCAGCGTGCGGAGGGGAAAGGATGAAAAACTGTTTTTT; D: -; J: TRBJ1-4; V: TRBV2; length: 14; size: -
CDR3: CASSKEGEANEKLFF; DNA: TGTGCCAGCAGCAAAGAGGGGGAGGCTAATGAAAAACTGTTTTTT; D: -; J: TRBJ1-4; V: TRBV9; length: 15; size: -
CDR3: CASSFPGRANNEQFF; DNA: TGTGCCAGCAGCTTTCCCGGGAGGGCCAACAATGAGCAGTTCTTC; D: TRBD2; J: TRBJ2-1; V: TRBV7-2; length: 15; size: -
CDR3: CASSHGLDTEAFF; DNA: TGTGCCAGCAGCCACGGTCTGGACACTGAAGCTTTCTTT; D: -; J: TRBJ1-1; V: TRBV12-3/TRBV12-4; length: 13; size: -
CDR3: CSARGTGSESYNEQFF; DNA: TGCAGTGCTAGAGGGACAGGGTCAGAATCCTACAATGAGCAGTTCTTC; D: TRBD1; J: TRBJ2-1; V: TRBV20-1; length: 16; size: -
CDR3: CASSEAGGGGELFF; DNA: TGTGCCAGCAGTGAAGCAGGGGGAGGGGGGGAGCTGTTTTTT; D: -; J: TRBJ2-2; V: TRBV2; length: 14; size: once
CDR3: CSAPGQGTGTQYF; DNA: TGCAGTGCTCCGGGACAGGGCACAGGTACGCAGTATTTT; D: TRBD1; J: TRBJ2-3; V: TRBV20-1; length: 13; size: -
CDR3: CATSRGDKNYGYTF; DNA: TGTGCCACCAGCAGAGGAGACAAAAACTATGGCTACACCTTC; D: -; J: TRBJ1-2; V: TRBV15; length: 14; size: -
CDR3: CASSSFGQGDEQYF; DNA: TGTGCCAGCAGCTCGTTTGGACAGGGTGACGAGCAGTACTTC; D: TRBD1; J: TRBJ2-7; V: TRBV7-3; length: 14; size: -
CDR3: CASSSRDRLTDTQYF; DNA: TGTGCCAGCAGCTCCCGGGACCGGCTCACAGATACGCAGTATTTT; D: -; J: TRBJ2-3; V: TRBV7-9; length: 15; size: -
CDR3: CASSLIGTPYNSPLHF; DNA: TGTGCCAGCAGCCTCATCGGGACACCTTATAATTCACCCCTCCACTTT; D: -; J: TRBJ1-6; V: TRBV14; length: 16; size: -
CDR3: CASSVRGNYGYTF; DNA: TGTGCCAGCAGTGTCAGGGGGAACTATGGCTACACCTTC; D: TRBD1; J: TRBJ1-2; V: TRBV12-3/TRBV12-4; length: 13; size: many
CDR3: CSVNPSTDTQYF; DNA: TGCAGCGTTAACCCTAGCACAGATACGCAGTATTTT; D: -; J: TRBJ2-3; V: TRBV29-1; length: 12; size: many
CDR3: CASSFGQGTYNEQFF; DNA: TGTGCCAGCAGCTTTGGACAGGGGACCTACAATGAGCAGTTCTTC; D: TRBD1; J: TRBJ2-1; V: TRBV7-8; length: 15; size: -
CDR3: CSARDRGRWDNQPQHF; DNA: TGCAGTGCTAGAGACAGAGGGCGGTGGGACAATCAGCCCCAGCATTTT; D: -; J: TRBJ1-5; V: TRBV20-1; length: 16; size: -
CDR3: CAIAMGINTEAFF; DNA: TGTGCCATCGCGATGGGGATAAACACTGAAGCTTTCTTT; D: -; J: TRBJ1-1; V: TRBV6-1; length: 13; size: -
CDR3: CASSRGTLGTEAFF; DNA: TGCGCCAGCAGCCGTGGGACATTGGGCACTGAAGCTTTCTTT; D: -; J: TRBJ1-1; V: TRBV5-1; length: 14; size: -
CDR3: CAWTGETGELFF; DNA: TGTGCCTGGACAGGGGAGACCGGGGAGCTGTTTTTT; D: -; J: TRBJ2-2; V: TRBV30; length: 12; size: few
CDR3: CSASILNQEAQYF; DNA: TGCAGTGCTAGCATTTTAAACCAAGAGGCCCAGTACTTC; D: -; J: TRBJ2-5; V: TRBV20-1; length: 13; size: -
CDR3: CSAQRTGGDTEAFF; DNA: TGCAGCGCCCAGCGGACAGGGGGGGACACTGAAGCTTTCTTT; D: TRBD1; J: TRBJ1-1; V: TRBV29-1; length: 14; size: many
CDR3: CATKREPGQGSGYTF; DNA: TGTGCCACCAAACGAGAGCCGGGACAGGGGAGCGGCTACACCTTC; D: TRBD1; J: TRBJ1-2; V: TRBV27; length: 15; size: -
CDR3: CASSEGGARNYGYTF; DNA: TGTGCCAGCAGTGAAGGGGGGGCTCGAAACTATGGCTACACCTTC; D: -; J: TRBJ1-2; V: TRBV2; length: 15; size: -
CDR3: CSVDGAVSGEQFF; DNA: TGCAGCGTTGATGGGGCGGTATCGGGTGAGCAGTTCTTC; D: -; J: TRBJ2-1; V: TRBV29-1; length: 13; size: few
CDR3: CASSQDQLRGRTGELFF; DNA: TGCGCCAGCAGCCAAGATCAGTTGAGGGGGCGTACCGGGGAGCTGTTTTTT; D: TRBD1; J: TRBJ2-2; V: TRBV4-3; length: 17; size: -
CDR3: CASSPGQQGIDNEQFF; DNA: TGTGCCAGCTCACCAGGACAGCAGGGTATCGACAATGAGCAGTTCTTC; D: -; J: TRBJ2-1; V: TRBV18; length: 16; size: -
CDR3: CASSRQGNAGTEAFF; DNA: TGTGCCAGCAGTCGACAGGGAAACGCCGGGACTGAAGCTTTCTTT; D: TRBD1; J: TRBJ1-1; V: TRBV12-3/TRBV12-4; length: 15; size: -
CDR3: CASSRSKIDGSYNEQFF; DNA: TGCGCCAGCAGCCGCTCCAAAATTGATGGCTCCTACAATGAGCAGTTCTTC; D: -; J: TRBJ2-1; V: TRBV4-3; length: 17; size: few
CDR3: CASSGKGITEAFF; DNA: TGTGCCAGCAGCGGGAAGGGTATCACTGAAGCTTTCTTT; D: -; J: TRBJ1-1; V: TRBV11-2; length: 13; size: few
CDR3: CASSLKVAATNTEAFF; DNA: TGTGCCAGCAGCTTAAAGGTGGCAGCTACGAACACTGAAGCTTTCTTT; D: -; J: TRBJ1-1; V: TRBV7-2; length: 16; size: -
CDR3: CSASYGTGQPPNYGYTF; DNA: TGCAGTGCTAGTTATGGGACAGGGCAACCTCCTAACTATGGCTACACCTTC; D: TRBD1; J: TRBJ1-2; V: TRBV20-1; length: 17; size: -
CDR3: CASSVGQEDTQYF; DNA: TGTGCCAGCAGCGTAGGGCAGGAAGATACGCAGTATTTT; D: -; J: TRBJ2-3; V: TRBV9; length: 13; size: few
CDR3: CASTLWGGLEGDLYQHF; DNA: TGTGCCAGCACCCTCTGGGGCGGACTCGAGGGTGATTTATACCAGCATTTT; D: -; J: TRBJ1-5; V: TRBV28; length: 17; size: few
CDR3: CASSDLGGPYNSPLHF; DNA: TGTGCCAGCAGTGATCTGGGGGGGCCCTATAATTCACCCCTCCACTTT; D: -; J: TRBJ1-6; V: TRBV2; length: 16; size: few
CDR3: CASALAGGWRDTEAFF; DNA: TGTGCCAGCGCCTTGGCAGGGGGCTGGAGGGACACTGAAGCTTTCTTT; D: TRBD1; J: TRBJ1-1; V: TRBV28; length: 16; size: few
CDR3: CASRETVSNYGYTF; DNA: TGTGCCAGCAGGGAGACAGTATCTAACTATGGCTACACCTTC; D: -; J: TRBJ1-2; V: TRBV2; length: 14; size: -
CDR3: CASTNGWNTEAFF; DNA: TGTGCCAGCACCAACGGATGGAACACTGAAGCTTTCTTT; D: -; J: TRBJ1-1; V: TRBV14; length: 13; size: once
CDR3: CASSQGNPGTSIPYEQYF; DNA: TGCGCCAGCAGCCAAGGTAACCCTGGGACTAGTATTCCCTACGAGCAGTACTTC; D: TRBD2; J: TRBJ2-7; V: TRBV4-3; length: 18; size: -
CDR3: CASSQDRASPLHF; DNA: TGCGCCAGCAGCCAAGATCGCGCTTCACCCCTCCACTTT; D: -; J: TRBJ1-6; V: TRBV4-3; length: 13; size: -